This entry is about one T cell receptor beta chain. The data belong to a study of shared clonotypes between healthy human individuals. The germline gives CDR1 PRHDT, CDR2 FYEKMQ (reference sequence). The CDR3 is 15 amino acids. The ends lost 5 bases at V and 2 bases at J; junction bases unmatched: 9. Each subset's genomic DNA was shared equally among a number of immunoSEQ plates. Using immunoSEQ multiplex PCR, the repertoire was profiled, and TCRdb retains in-frame clones only, with some absent. The sample has 2,500,000 or so clones, about nine tenths seen once; the top ten hold 0.3% to 0.45%. The sequence came from a man in his late teens or twenties in good health. Some clones in this sample may be carry-over from other donors' samples. The sample was naive CD4+ T cells from PBMCs. Described subset: CD45RA+ positively selected. The chain combines TRBV13 with TRBJ2-7; 7 bases agree with TRBD2. Written as DNA, the CDR3 is TGTGCCAGCAGCCCCCTTGCTGGGACTACCTACGAGCAGTACTTC. Encoded protein: CASSPLAGTTYEQYF.